This TCR beta chain was sequenced during a study of T-cell reconstitution after alpha-beta-depleted transplantation in children. General observations from the study: Counts and diversity of T cells one year after transplant came mostly from newly produced T cells. Surviving recipient T cells and thymic progenitors produced the high day-60 TCRbeta diversity seen in some patients. The study reportedly traced alpha-beta T cells about two months after transplant to several hundred expanded graft clones.

Unmatched junction bases numbered 10, after V lost 3 bases and J lost 12 bases. Germline V lookup: CDR1 DFQATT, CDR2 SNEGSKA (reference sequence). The CDR3 runs 13 residues. Unique molecular identifiers were used to barcode this TCRbeta library. TCRdb reprocessed the PCR reads via MiXCR and lists one record per CDR3 protein. The table includes under 850,000 distinct CDR3 sequences, roughly 14% detected once. This clonotype appeared many times. Its antigen is still unknown. This sample comprised PBMCs, obtained before TCRalphabeta/CD19-depleted stem cell transplant. The chain has TRBV20-1 and TRBJ2-1, with 8 bases that match TRBD2. The receptor's source is a girl aged 2 to 10 with congenital amegakaryocytic thrombocytopenia, due to receive a stem cell transplant. The DNA for the CDR3 is TGCAGTGCTAGGACGGGACTAGATTCCGGGCAGTTCTTC. This codes for CSARTGLDSGQFF.